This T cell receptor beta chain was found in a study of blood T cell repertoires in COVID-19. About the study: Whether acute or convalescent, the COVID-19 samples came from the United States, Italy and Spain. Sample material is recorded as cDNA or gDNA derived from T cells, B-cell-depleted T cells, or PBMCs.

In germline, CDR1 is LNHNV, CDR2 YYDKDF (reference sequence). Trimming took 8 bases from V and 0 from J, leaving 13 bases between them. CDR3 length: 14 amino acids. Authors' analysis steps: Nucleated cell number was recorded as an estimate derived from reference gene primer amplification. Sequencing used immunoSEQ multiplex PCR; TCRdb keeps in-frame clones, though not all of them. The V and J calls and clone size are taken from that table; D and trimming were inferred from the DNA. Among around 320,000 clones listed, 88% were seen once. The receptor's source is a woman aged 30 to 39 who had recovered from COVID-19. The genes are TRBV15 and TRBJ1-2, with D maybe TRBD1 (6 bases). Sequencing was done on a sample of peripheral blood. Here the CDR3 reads CATSPGASNYGYTF. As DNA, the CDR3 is TGTGCCACCTCCCCAGGGGCATCTAACTATGGCTACACCTTC.